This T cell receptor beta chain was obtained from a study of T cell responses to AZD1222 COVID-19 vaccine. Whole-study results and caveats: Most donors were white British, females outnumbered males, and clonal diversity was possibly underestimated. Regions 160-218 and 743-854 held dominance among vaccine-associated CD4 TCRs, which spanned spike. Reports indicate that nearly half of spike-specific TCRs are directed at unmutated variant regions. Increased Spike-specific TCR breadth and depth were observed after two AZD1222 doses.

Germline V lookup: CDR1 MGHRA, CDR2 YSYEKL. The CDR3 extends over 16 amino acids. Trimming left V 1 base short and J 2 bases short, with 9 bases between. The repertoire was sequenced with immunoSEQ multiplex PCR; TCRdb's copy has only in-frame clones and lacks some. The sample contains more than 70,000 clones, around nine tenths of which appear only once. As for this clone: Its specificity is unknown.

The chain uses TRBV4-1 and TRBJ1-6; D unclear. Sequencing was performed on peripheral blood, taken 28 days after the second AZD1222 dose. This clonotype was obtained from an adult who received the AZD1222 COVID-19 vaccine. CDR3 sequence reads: CASSQVVGTYNSPLHF. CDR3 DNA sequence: TGCGCCAGCAGCCAAGTGGTCGGGACCTATAATTCACCCCTCCACTTT.